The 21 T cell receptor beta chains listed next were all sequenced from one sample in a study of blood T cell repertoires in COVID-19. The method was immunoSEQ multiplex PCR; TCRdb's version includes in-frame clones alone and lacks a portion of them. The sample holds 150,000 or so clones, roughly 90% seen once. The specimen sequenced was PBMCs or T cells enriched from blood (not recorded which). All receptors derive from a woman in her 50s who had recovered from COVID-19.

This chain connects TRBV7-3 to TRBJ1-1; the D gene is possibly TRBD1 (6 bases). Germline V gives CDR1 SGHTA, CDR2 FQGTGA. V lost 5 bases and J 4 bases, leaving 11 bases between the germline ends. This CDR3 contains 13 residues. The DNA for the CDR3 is TGTGCCAGCAGCCCCCAGGGGCTCACTGAAGCTTTCTTT. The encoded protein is CASSPQGLTEAFF. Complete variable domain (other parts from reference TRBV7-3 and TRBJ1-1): GAGVSQTPSNKVTEKGKYVELRCDPISGHTALYWYRQSLGQGPEFLIYFQGTGAADDSGLPNDRFFAVRPEGSVSTLKIQRTERGDSAVYLCASSPQGLTEAFFGQGTRLTVV.

The CDR3 DNA follows: TGTGCCTGGAGTTTGAACACCGCGGGAGGCTACACCTTC. It yields the protein CAWSLNTAGGYTF. The chain links TRBV30 to TRBJ1-2, with no clear D. Trimming shortened V by 2 bases and J by 8 bases, and 15 bases separated the two germline ends. This CDR3 has 13 amino acids. Germline V gene sequence: CDR1 GTSNPN, CDR2 SVGIG (reference sequence). The full variable domain, in which reference TRBV30 and TRBJ1-2 provide the parts outside the CDR3, is SQTIHQWPATLVQPVGSPLSLECTVEGTSNPNLYWYRQAAGRGLQLLFYSVGIGQISSEVPQNLSASRPQDRQFILSSKKLLLSDSGFYLCAWSLNTAGGYTFGSGTRLTVV.

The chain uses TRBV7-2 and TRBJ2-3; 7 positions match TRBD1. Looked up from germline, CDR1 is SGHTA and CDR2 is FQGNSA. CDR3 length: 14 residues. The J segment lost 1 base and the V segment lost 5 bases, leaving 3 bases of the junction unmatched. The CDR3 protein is CASSGQVGTDTQYF. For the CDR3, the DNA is TGTGCCAGCAGCGGACAGGTCGGCACAGATACGCAGTATTTT.

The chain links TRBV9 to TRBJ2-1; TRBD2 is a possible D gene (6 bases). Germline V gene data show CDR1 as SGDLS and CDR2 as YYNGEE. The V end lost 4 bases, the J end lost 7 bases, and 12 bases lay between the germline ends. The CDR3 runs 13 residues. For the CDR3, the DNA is TGTGCCAGCAGCACCTCGGGGAGGAATGAGCAGTTCTTC. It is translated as CASSTSGRNEQFF. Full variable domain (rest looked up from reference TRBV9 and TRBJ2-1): DSGVTQTPKHLITATGQRVTLRCSPRSGDLSVYWYQQSLDQGLQFLIQYYNGEERAKGNILERFSAQQFPDLHSELNLSSLELGDSALYFCASSTSGRNEQFFGPGTRLTVL.

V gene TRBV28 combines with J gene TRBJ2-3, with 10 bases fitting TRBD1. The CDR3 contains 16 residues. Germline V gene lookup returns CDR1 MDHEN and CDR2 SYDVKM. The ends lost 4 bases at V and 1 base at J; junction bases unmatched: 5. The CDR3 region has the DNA TGTGCCAGCAGTTCAGACAGGGGGCATGGCACAGATACGCAGTATTTT. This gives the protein CASSSDRGHGTDTQYF.

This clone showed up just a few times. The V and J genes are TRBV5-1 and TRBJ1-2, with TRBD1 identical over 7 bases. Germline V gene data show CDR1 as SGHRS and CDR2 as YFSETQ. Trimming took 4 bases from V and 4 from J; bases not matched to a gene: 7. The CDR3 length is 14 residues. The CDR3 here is CASSGAGGSYGYTF. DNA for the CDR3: TGCGCCAGCAGCGGCGCAGGGGGGTCCTATGGCTACACCTTC.

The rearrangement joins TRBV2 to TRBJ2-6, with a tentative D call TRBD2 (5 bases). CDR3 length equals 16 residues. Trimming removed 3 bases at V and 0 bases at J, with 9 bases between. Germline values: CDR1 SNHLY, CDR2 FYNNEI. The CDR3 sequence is CASSEYEGSGANVLTF. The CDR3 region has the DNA TGTGCCAGCAGTGAGTACGAGGGCTCTGGGGCCAACGTCCTGACTTTC.

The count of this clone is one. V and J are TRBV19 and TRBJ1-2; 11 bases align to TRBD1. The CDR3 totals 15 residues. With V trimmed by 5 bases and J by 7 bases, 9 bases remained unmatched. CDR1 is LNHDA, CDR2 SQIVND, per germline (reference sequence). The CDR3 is CASSPRDRGYLGYTF. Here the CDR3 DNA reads TGTGCCAGTAGTCCCCGGGACAGGGGGTATCTTGGCTACACCTTC. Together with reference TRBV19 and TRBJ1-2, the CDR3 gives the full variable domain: DGGITQSPKYLFRKEGQNVTLSCEQNLNHDAMYWYRQDPGQGLRLIYYSQIVNDFQKGDIAEGYSVSREKKESFPLTVTSAQKNPTAFYLCASSPRDRGYLGYTFGSGTRLTVV.

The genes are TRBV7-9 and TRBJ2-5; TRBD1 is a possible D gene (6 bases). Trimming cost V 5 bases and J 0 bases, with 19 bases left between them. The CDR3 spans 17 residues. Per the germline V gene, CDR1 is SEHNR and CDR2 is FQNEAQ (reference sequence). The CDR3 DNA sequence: TGTGCCAGCAGCGGCCCACCAGGGGAGAAGAACCAAGAGACCCAGTACTTC. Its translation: CASSGPPGEKNQETQYF.

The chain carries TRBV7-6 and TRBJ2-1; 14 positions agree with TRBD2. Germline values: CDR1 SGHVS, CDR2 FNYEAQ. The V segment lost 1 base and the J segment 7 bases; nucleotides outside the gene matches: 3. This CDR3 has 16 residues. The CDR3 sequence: CASSLDWTSGRNEQFF. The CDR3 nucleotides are TGTGCCAGCAGCTTAGACTGGACTAGCGGGAGGAATGAGCAGTTCTTC.

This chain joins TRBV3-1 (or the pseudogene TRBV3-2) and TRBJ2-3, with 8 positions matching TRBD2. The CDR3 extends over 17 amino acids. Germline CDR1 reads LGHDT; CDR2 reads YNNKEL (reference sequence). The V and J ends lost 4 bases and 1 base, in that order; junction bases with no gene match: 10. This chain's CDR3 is CASSLDPAGVGTDTQYF. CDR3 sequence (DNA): TGTGCCAGCAGCCTCGACCCAGCGGGAGTGGGCACAGATACGCAGTATTTT.

This CDR3 is CSARRGAEAFF. In nucleotides, the CDR3 is TGCAGCGCCAGGCGGGGGGCTGAAGCTTTCTTT. The V call is TRBV29-1, the J call TRBJ1-1; D possibly corresponds to TRBD1 (5 bases). V was shortened by 7 bases and J by 6 bases, with 12 bases between the two germline ends. The germline CDR1 and CDR2 sequences are SQVTM and ANQGSEA. The CDR3 has 11 amino acids.

In nucleotides, the CDR3 is TGTGCCACCAGTGATGGGGACAGGGGGAAAGCTTTCTTT. It encodes CATSDGDRGKAFF. The chain has TRBV24-1 and TRBJ1-1; TRBD1 matches 11 bases. The CDR3 runs 13 residues. Germline loops: CDR1 KGHDR, CDR2 SFDVKD. J lost 9 bases, V lost 3 bases, and 2 bases had no gene match.

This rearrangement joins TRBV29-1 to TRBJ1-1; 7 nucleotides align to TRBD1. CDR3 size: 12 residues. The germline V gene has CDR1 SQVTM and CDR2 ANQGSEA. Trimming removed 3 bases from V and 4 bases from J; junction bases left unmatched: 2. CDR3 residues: CSVEPGGTEAFF. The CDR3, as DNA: TGCAGCGTTGAGCCAGGGGGCACTGAAGCTTTCTTT.

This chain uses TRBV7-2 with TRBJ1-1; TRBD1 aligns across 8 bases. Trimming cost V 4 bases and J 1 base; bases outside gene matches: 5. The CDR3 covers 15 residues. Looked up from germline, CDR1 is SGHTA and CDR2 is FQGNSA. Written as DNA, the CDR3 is TGTGCCAGCAGCTCTAGAGACAGGGGGAACACTGAAGCTTTCTTT. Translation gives CASSSRDRGNTEAFF.

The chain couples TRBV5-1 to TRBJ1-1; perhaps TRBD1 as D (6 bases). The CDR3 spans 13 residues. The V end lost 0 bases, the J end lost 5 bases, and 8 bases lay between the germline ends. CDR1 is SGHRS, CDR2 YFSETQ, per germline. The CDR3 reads CASSLDRDTEAFF. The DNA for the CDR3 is TGCGCCAGCAGCTTGGACAGGGATACTGAAGCTTTCTTT. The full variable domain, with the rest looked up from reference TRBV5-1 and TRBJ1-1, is KAGVTQTPRYLIKTRGQQVTLSCSPISGHRSVSWYQQTPGQGLQFLFEYFSETQRNKGNFPGRFSGRQFSNSRSEMNVSTLELGDSALYLCASSLDRDTEAFFGQGTRLTVV.

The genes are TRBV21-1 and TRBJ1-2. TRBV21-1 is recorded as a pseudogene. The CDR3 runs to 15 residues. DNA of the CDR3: TGTGCCAGCAGCAAAGGAGATTCAACGGGCTATGGCTACACCTTC. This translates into CASSKGDSTGYGYTF.

As DNA, the CDR3 is TGTGCCAGCAGCCAAGCCCACAGTTCAGTGACTGAAGCTTTCTTT. Residues: CASSQAHSSVTEAFF. The chain is built from TRBV3-1 (or the pseudogene TRBV3-2) and TRBJ1-1; D is unresolved. The CDR3 extends over 15 amino acids. V was clipped by 1 base and J by 5 bases, with 14 bases between them. Germline-derived CDR1 and CDR2 are LGHDT and YNNKEL (reference sequence).

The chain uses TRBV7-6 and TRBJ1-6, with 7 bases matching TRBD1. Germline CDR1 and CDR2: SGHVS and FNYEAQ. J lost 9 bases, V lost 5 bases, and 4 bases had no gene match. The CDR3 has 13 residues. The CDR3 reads CASSKQGFSPLHF. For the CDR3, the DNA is TGTGCCAGCAGCAAACAGGGGTTTTCACCCCTCCACTTT.

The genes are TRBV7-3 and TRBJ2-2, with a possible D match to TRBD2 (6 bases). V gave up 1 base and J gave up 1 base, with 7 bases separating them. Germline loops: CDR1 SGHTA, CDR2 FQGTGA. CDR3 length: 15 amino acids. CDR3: CASSLISGNTGELFF. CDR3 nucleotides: TGTGCCAGCAGCTTAATTAGCGGGAACACCGGGGAGCTGTTTTTT.

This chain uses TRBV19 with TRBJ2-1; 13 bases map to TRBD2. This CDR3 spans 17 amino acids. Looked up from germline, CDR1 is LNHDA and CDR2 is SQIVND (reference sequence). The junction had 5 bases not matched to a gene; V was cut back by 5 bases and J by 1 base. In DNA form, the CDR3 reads TGTGCCAGTAGTGTAGGACTAGCGGGAGTATCCTACAATGAGCAGTTCTTC. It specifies CASSVGLAGVSYNEQFF.